These 2 T cell receptor beta chains share one sample of origin, sequenced in a study of blood T cell repertoires in COVID-19. Data came from immunoSEQ multiplex PCR; TCRdb stores just in-frame clones and leaves some out. The sample records about 240,000 clones, about 89% being singletons. Specimen: PBMCs or T cells enriched from blood (not recorded which). The origin of the receptors is a woman aged 25 to 39 who had recovered from COVID-19.

The chain employs TRBV19 and TRBJ1-2, with a possible D match to TRBD1 (5 bases). Trimming pared 7 bases from V and 2 bases from J, leaving 17 bases between. Germline assignment: CDR1 LNHDA and CDR2 SQIVND (reference sequence). This CDR3 contains 15 residues. The CDR3 DNA reads as TGTGCCAGTAAGGGGCAGGCTCAGGTGAACTATGGCTACACCTTC. Encoded protein: CASKGQAQVNYGYTF. Based on the CDR3 plus reference TRBV19 and TRBJ1-2, the full variable domain is DGGITQSPKYLFRKEGQNVTLSCEQNLNHDAMYWYRQDPGQGLRLIYYSQIVNDFQKGDIAEGYSVSREKKESFPLTVTSAQKNPTAFYLCASKGQAQVNYGYTFGSGTRLTVV.

CDR3 residues: CASSPRTGYNEQFF. The CDR3 region has the DNA TGTGCCAGCTCACCCCGGACAGGCTACAATGAGCAGTTCTTC. V usage is TRBV18 and J usage is TRBJ2-1, with TRBD1 identical over 7 bases. This CDR3 is built from 14 residues. The germline CDR1 and CDR2 sequences are KGHSH and LQKENI. V gave up 3 bases and J gave up 3 bases; unmatched junction bases: 2.